This TCR beta chain was retrieved from a study of molecular identifiers for immune sequencing clone quantification. Libraries of bulk TCR were made by previously described methods (with listed TCR primers). TCRdb fed the PCR reads into MiXCR, producing one record per CDR3 protein. The table has around 300,000 distinct CDR3 sequences, 24% seen once. Based on a CD8+CD4-CCR7+CD45RA+ profile, naive CD8 T cells were sorted. In regard to this clonotype: Its specificity is not known.

Study-wide points: Same-barcode identical TCR molecules could make highly expanded clones look smaller than they are. Spiked TCR RNA from one Jurkat cell reportedly showed up when mixed among over 900,000 naive cells.

Germline V gene lookup returns CDR1 MNHEY and CDR2 SMNVEV (reference sequence). J was trimmed by 1 base and V by 6 bases; bases with no gene match: 5. CDR3 size: 14 residues. The specimen sequenced was naive CD8+ T cells from blood, with Jurkat cell RNA spiked in. Described subset: FACS-sorted CD8+CD4-CCR7+CD45RA+ naive T cells. The TCR sequence derives from a human donor in good health. Some libraries in this study had Jurkat cell RNA spiked in. J is TRBJ2-7 and V is TRBV27; 8 bases fit TRBD1. Written as DNA, the CDR3 is TGTGCCAGCAGCTCACAGGGGGTTTCCTACGAGCAGTACTTC. Protein product: CASSSQGVSYEQYF.